The 5 T cell receptor beta chains in this list originate from one sample, sequenced in a study of shared clonotypes between healthy human individuals (dated by TCRdb to about 2020). The method was the immunoSEQ multiplex PCR assay. TCRdb limited this immuneACCESS table to in-frame rearrangements with V and J called. A share of clones is missing; checked studies link under half to unresolved V genes, and the rest is unexplained. In all, the sample holds some 510,000 clones, and 79% of those were seen once. Approximately 13% of the sample is taken by the ten largest. The sample was PBMCs. The receptors come from a woman aged 40 to 50 in good health. Some clones in this sample may be carry-over from other donors' samples.

The chain combines TRBV19 with TRBJ2-2, with 7 bases that match TRBD1. Germline CDR1 and CDR2: LNHDA and SQIVND (reference sequence). J lost 0 bases, V lost 6 bases, and 1 base had no gene match. There are 14 residues in the CDR3. CDR3 region: CASRGQTNTGELFF. For the CDR3, the DNA is TGTGCCAGTAGGGGACAGACGAACACCGGGGAGCTGTTTTTT.

The gene calls are TRBV28 and TRBJ1-1; D unclear. The V gene's germline CDR1 is MDHEN and CDR2 SYDVKM. V was trimmed by 6 bases and J by 5 bases, leaving 7 bases between them. There are 11 residues in the CDR3. CDR3 DNA: TGTGCCAGCAGGTCTAGTACTGAAGCTTTCTTT. Its protein is CASRSSTEAFF.

The gene calls are TRBV4-1 and TRBJ2-7, with 7 bases aligning to TRBD1. The CDR3 covers 17 residues. J was trimmed by 9 bases and V by 1 base; bases with no gene match: 18. Germline CDR1 is MGHRA and CDR2 is YSYEKL. CDR3 bases: TGCGCCAGCAGCCAAGGCCAGGGGGTCGGCTCGGGCGGAGGGCAGTACTTC. Encoded protein: CASSQGQGVGSGGGQYF.

This clone occurred a few times. The chain links TRBV5-1 to TRBJ2-1; 7 bases align to TRBD2. The CDR3 covers 15 residues. Germline lookup yields CDR1 SGHRS and CDR2 YFSETQ. J gave up 3 bases and V 0 bases, and 3 bases lay outside the gene matches. The CDR3 spells CASSLGSGFYNEQFF. The CDR3 DNA follows: TGCGCCAGCAGCTTGGGTAGCGGGTTCTACAATGAGCAGTTCTTC.

V is TRBV28 and J is TRBJ2-7; 8 nucleotides match TRBD1. This CDR3 region has 15 residues. Unmatched junction bases numbered 7, after V lost 3 bases and J lost 3 bases. CDR1 and CDR2 from the germline V gene are MDHEN and SYDVKM. CDR3 DNA sequence: TGTGCCAGCAGTTTGGTCCCGGGACAGGTCTACGAGCAGTACTTC. Translated, it gives CASSLVPGQVYEQYF.